This T cell receptor beta chain emerged from a study of sequential checkpoint blockade in melanoma. Whole-study context: Patients were randomized 1:1 to nivolumab-then-ipilimumab or ipilimumab-then-nivolumab first-line. DNA from 91 pretreatment tumor samples underwent TCRβ immunosequencing. Under 25 patients had matched tumor biopsies before treatment and at week 13 after nivolumab or ipilimumab alone.

This table comes from immunoSEQ multiplex PCR, and its TCRdb copy is limited to in-frame clones, with some not included. The sample consists of approximately 8,200 clones, 23% of them appearing once. Indicated treatment: randomized to nivolumab then ipilimumab (arm A) or the reverse (arm B). None of the patients previously received DNA-damaging chemotherapy. This CDR3 contains 14 residues. CDR1 SGHNT and CDR2 YENEEA come from the germline V gene. Trimming at V came to 4 bases and at J to 7 bases, leaving 7 bases not matched to a gene. This clone occurred many times. This chain connects TRBV11-3 to TRBJ1-1; 9 nucleotides align to TRBD1. This clonotype was sampled from a human donor with melanoma. Sequenced material: tumor tissue (inferred from file names), taken from a patient given nivolumab and ipilimumab in sequence. The CDR3 region has the DNA TGTGCCAGCAGCTCACGGACAGGGGCGATTGAAGCTTTCTTT. As protein: CASSSRTGAIEAFF.